The TCR beta chain described here comes from a study of T cell changes during pregnancy in multiple sclerosis. Germline CDR1 is MDHEN and CDR2 is SYDVKM. CDR3 length: 18 residues. The V and J ends lost 3 bases and 7 bases respectively, with 25 bases between them. Clones were sequenced by immunoSEQ multiplex PCR, and TCRdb holds only the in-frame ones, with some missing. The sample includes roughly 63,000 clones, around 93% seen only once; the top ten take around 4%. The specimen was CD8+ T cells from peripheral blood mononuclear cells, collected in the second trimester of pregnancy. The TCR originated in a female donor with multiple sclerosis, enrolled in a pregnancy study. The chain uses TRBV28 and TRBJ2-1, with D perhaps TRBD2 (5 bases). CDR3 residues: CASSLRNLASRSGNEQFF. The CDR3 DNA is TGTGCCAGCAGTTTGAGAAACTTGGCTAGCCGGAGTGGGAATGAGCAGTTCTTC.